Only one count was recorded for the clone carrying this T cell receptor beta chain. Treatment here: 19 received Ad26.COV2.S at low or high dose, single or two shots; several received placebo; per-sample allocation not given. Samples analyzed were those drawn on day 63 after the first vaccine or placebo injection. This entry is derived from a study of Ad26.COV2.S vaccination and SARS-CoV-2 variants. Assay used: immunoSEQ multiplex PCR; TCRdb lists only in-frame clones, some missing. This sample has roughly 330,000 clones; 85% to 90% occur once, and the top ten carry about 5.4%. Losses at the gene ends were 6 bases for V and 4 bases for J; bases not matched to a gene: 16. The CDR3 has 17 amino acids. The germline CDR1 and CDR2 sequences are SNHLY and FYNNEI.

This receptor was taken from a person between 18 and 59 years old who received the Ad26.COV2.S COVID-19 vaccine or a placebo. The starting material was peripheral blood, obtained in a trial of Ad26.COV2.S vaccine versus placebo. The rearrangement links TRBV2 to TRBJ1-2, with 8 nucleotides matching TRBD1. This CDR3 reads CASRRPAGTGKLYGYTF. The DNA for the CDR3 is TGTGCCAGCAGGCGCCCCGCCGGGACAGGAAAACTCTATGGCTACACCTTC.